The next 22 T cell receptor beta chains were all read from a single sample in a study of T cell responses to AZD1222 COVID-19 vaccine. The table came from immunoSEQ multiplex PCR; TCRdb's copy has only in-frame clones and leaves some out. The sample has under 200,000 clones, approximately 93% seen once. The sample here was peripheral blood, taken on day 0 of AZD1222 vaccination. Source of these receptors: an adult in good health.

This rearrangement joins TRBV18 to TRBJ1-1, with 10 bases lining up with TRBD1. The trim removed 3 bases at V and 3 bases at J, leaving 4 bases unmatched. CDR1 KGHSH and CDR2 LQKENI come from the germline V gene. The CDR3 contains 15 residues. In DNA form, the CDR3 reads TGTGCCAGCTCACCTGACAGGGGGCGAGACACTGAAGCTTTCTTT. This codes for CASSPDRGRDTEAFF. Supplemented by reference TRBV18 and TRBJ1-1, the full variable domain reads NAGVMQNPRHLVRRRGQEARLRCSPMKGHSHVYWYRQLPEEGLKFMVYLQKENIIDESGMPKERFSAEFPKEGPSILRIQQVVRGDSAAYFCASSPDRGRDTEAFFGQGTRLTVV.

This chain joins TRBV7-9 and TRBJ1-4; no definite D call. The ends were cut back, 5 bases at V and 10 bases at J, with 20 bases in the middle. This CDR3 is 15 amino acids long. Germline V gives CDR1 SEHNR, CDR2 FQNEAQ (reference sequence). The CDR3 DNA follows: TGTGCCAGCAGCGCTGTGGGCCGGGAGGATCGAAAACTGTTTTTT. This gives the protein CASSAVGREDRKLFF.

This chain joins TRBV5-1 and TRBJ1-2, with a tentative D call TRBD1 (5 bases). CDR3 size: 15 residues. The germline V gene has CDR1 SGHRS and CDR2 YFSETQ. Trimming stripped 5 bases from V and 7 bases from J, with 21 bases between. The CDR3 DNA follows: TGCGCCAGCAGGTGGGGTGGGGACCAGGGACTTGGCTACACCTTC. Translated: CASRWGGDQGLGYTF.

The V and J genes are TRBV12-3 or TRBV12-4 and TRBJ1-2, with D perhaps TRBD1 (5 bases). The CDR3 is made up of 12 amino acids. V lost 4 bases, J lost 8 bases, and 11 bases lay in between. In DNA, the CDR3 is TGTGCCAGCAGTTCGGGGGGTGTCGGCTACACCTTC. It codes for CASSSGGVGYTF.

The chain couples TRBV27 to TRBJ1-1; maybe TRBD1 (5 bases). CDR3 length: 14 amino acids. The germline V and J ends were trimmed by 8 bases and 1 base, with 14 bases remaining between them. Germline loops: CDR1 MNHEY, CDR2 SMNVEV (reference sequence). CDR3 residues: CASPGGSENTEAFF. CDR3 nucleotide sequence: TGTGCCAGCCCCGGGGGTTCGGAGAACACTGAAGCTTTCTTT.

Written as DNA, the CDR3 is TGTGCCAGCAGGGGGGGGGACAGGGTTTATGGCTACACCTTC. Translating it yields CASRGGDRVYGYTF. The chain uses TRBV5-4 and TRBJ1-2, with 9 bases identical to TRBD1. The V segment lost 5 bases and the J segment 5 bases; nucleotides outside the gene matches: 7. The CDR3 contains 14 residues. Germline CDR1 reads SGHNT; CDR2 reads YYREEE (reference sequence). Using reference TRBV5-4 and TRBJ1-2 for the parts outside the CDR3, the full variable domain is ETGVTQSPTHLIKTRGQQVTLRCSSQSGHNTVSWYQQALGQGPQFIFQYYREEENGRGNFPPRFSGLQFPNYSSELNVNALELDDSALYLCASRGGDRVYGYTFGSGTRLTVV.

This sequence joins TRBV19 and TRBJ1-6; D gene uncertain. In germline, CDR1 is LNHDA, CDR2 SQIVND (reference sequence). V dropped 3 bases and J dropped 7 bases, with 16 bases sitting between them. The CDR3 is 16 amino acids. CDR3 nucleotide sequence: TGTGCCAGTAGTATTATCACTACACTGGGAAATTCACCCCTCCACTTT. Its translation is CASSIITTLGNSPLHF.

This rearrangement joins TRBV10-3 to TRBJ2-7, with D possibly matching TRBD2 (6 bases). V gave up 3 bases and J gave up 2 bases, with 14 bases separating them. The CDR3 is 15 amino acids. The V gene's germline CDR1 is ENHRY and CDR2 SYGVKD. CDR3: CAISEGGIQAYEQYF. CDR3 bases: TGTGCCATCAGTGAAGGCGGGATTCAAGCCTACGAGCAGTACTTC.

The chain couples TRBV6-5 to TRBJ1-2; 8 bases fit TRBD1. The CDR3 is 15 residues long. The germline V gene has CDR1 MNHEY and CDR2 SVGAGI. The trim removed 4 bases at V and 5 bases at J, leaving 9 bases unmatched. The CDR3 nucleotides read TGTGCCAGCAGTTTCTTCCGGGACAGGAAATATGGCTACACCTTC. This codes for CASSFFRDRKYGYTF.

V and J are TRBV19 and TRBJ1-2; D is unresolved. The CDR3 contains 11 residues. V was trimmed by 1 base and J by 8 bases, leaving 5 bases between them. Germline CDR1 is LNHDA and CDR2 is SQIVND (reference sequence). CDR3 in amino acids: CASSIGTGYTF. CDR3 in DNA: TGTGCCAGTAGTATAGGGACGGGCTACACCTTC.

The table lists this clone with a few counts. This rearrangement joins TRBV6-4 to TRBJ1-3; D is possibly TRBD1 (5 bases). The CDR3 runs to 15 residues. V was shortened by 5 bases and J by 2 bases, with 13 bases between the two germline ends. The germline V gene encodes CDR1 MRHNA and CDR2 SNTAGT. The CDR3 protein is CASSPAAGTGNTIYF. DNA for the CDR3: TGTGCCAGCAGTCCGGCAGCAGGGACTGGAAACACCATATATTTT.

The chain uses TRBV18 and TRBJ1-6, with TRBD1 matching 7 bases. CDR1 KGHSH and CDR2 LQKENI come from the germline V gene. J lost 9 bases, V lost 3 bases, and 8 bases had no gene match. The CDR3 is 15 residues long. This chain's CDR3 is CASSPPQGVGSPLHF. The CDR3 DNA follows: TGTGCCAGCTCACCGCCTCAGGGGGTGGGTTCACCCCTCCACTTT.

The chain links TRBV6-5 to TRBJ1-2; 9 nucleotides line up with TRBD1. After removal of 6 bases from V and 6 bases from J, the junction contained 5 bases not matched to a gene. This CDR3 is 13 amino acids long. Germline V lookup: CDR1 MNHEY, CDR2 SVGAGI. The CDR3 protein is CASRAGTGNGYTF. The CDR3 DNA follows: TGTGCCAGCAGGGCTGGGACAGGGAATGGCTACACCTTC.

J is TRBJ1-1 and V is TRBV7-9; the D gene is possibly TRBD1 (6 bases). Germline loops: CDR1 SEHNR, CDR2 FQNEAQ (reference sequence). The CDR3 is 14 amino acids. V shed 5 bases and J shed 5 bases, with 15 bases lying between them. The CDR3 reads CASSPSEGGTEAFF. In DNA form, the CDR3 reads TGTGCCAGCAGCCCGTCTGAGGGGGGGACTGAAGCTTTCTTT.

J is TRBJ2-1 and V is TRBV28; D not certain. Germline CDR1 reads MDHEN; CDR2 reads SYDVKM. Trimming took off 7 bases at V and 10 bases at J, with 20 bases between the two ends. This CDR3 has 14 residues. The CDR3: CASNSPQGYKEQFF. The CDR3 coding sequence is TGTGCCAGCAACTCTCCCCAAGGGTATAAAGAGCAGTTCTTC.

The chain is built from TRBV9 and TRBJ2-1; 8 bases fit TRBD2. The V segment lost 2 bases and the J segment 8 bases; nucleotides outside the gene matches: 9. Germline V CDR1 and CDR2: SGDLS, YYNGEE. CDR3 length: 15 residues. The CDR3: CASSVGLGGRDEQFF. The CDR3 DNA reads TGTGCCAGCAGCGTGGGACTAGGGGGGAGGGATGAGCAGTTCTTC.

The CDR3 DNA reads as TGCGCCAGCAGCTTGGGCAGGGGAAGCTACGAGCAGTACTTC. This translates into CASSLGRGSYEQYF. The V call is TRBV5-1, the J call TRBJ2-7; weak D call: TRBD1 (6 bases). Germline CDR1 reads SGHRS; CDR2 reads YFSETQ. Between the trimmed V and J ends, which lost 0 bases and 3 bases, there was a span of 10 bases. The CDR3 covers 14 residues.

J is TRBJ1-2 and V is TRBV5-6; D perhaps matches TRBD1 (6 bases). Germline CDR1 and CDR2: SGHDT and YYEEEE. Trimming shortened V by 6 bases and J by 4 bases, and 13 bases separated the two germline ends. The CDR3 covers 13 residues. CDR3 DNA sequence: TGTGCCAGCACAAGGAACAGGGCCTATGGCTACACCTTC. Its translation: CASTRNRAYGYTF.

This chain joins TRBV5-1 and TRBJ1-2; the D is unclear. V gave up 5 bases and J gave up 0 bases, with 8 bases separating them. The CDR3 contains 13 residues. The V gene's germline CDR1 is SGHRS and CDR2 YFSETQ. The CDR3 sequence is CASRPTSNYGYTF. The CDR3 nucleotides are TGCGCCAGCAGGCCCACATCTAACTATGGCTACACCTTC.

V gene TRBV2 combines with J gene TRBJ2-7; D not certain. The CDR3 contains 10 residues. With 8 bases removed from V and 3 bases from J, the gap between germline ends came to 5 bases. Germline CDR1 reads SNHLY; CDR2 reads FYNNEI. CDR3 amino acids: CASGNYEQYF. The CDR3 nucleotides are TGTGCCAGCGGGAACTACGAGCAGTACTTC.

This chain connects TRBV4-1 to TRBJ1-2, with a tentative D call TRBD1 (5 bases). Trimming shortened V by 2 bases and J by 3 bases, and 7 bases separated the two germline ends. CDR1 and CDR2 from the germline V gene are MGHRA and YSYEKL. The CDR3 totals 13 residues. The CDR3 sequence is CASSQQGDYGYTF. CDR3 DNA: TGCGCCAGCAGCCAACAAGGGGACTATGGCTACACCTTC.

This clone has just one count. The chain employs TRBV19 and TRBJ2-2; D might be TRBD1 (5 bases). The V gene's germline CDR1 is LNHDA and CDR2 SQIVND (reference sequence). Trimming took 4 bases from V and 2 from J, leaving 14 bases between them. The CDR3 has 16 residues. The CDR3 region is CASSTTQAANTGELFF. The CDR3 DNA reads TGTGCCAGTAGTACAACACAGGCAGCAAACACCGGGGAGCTGTTTTTT.